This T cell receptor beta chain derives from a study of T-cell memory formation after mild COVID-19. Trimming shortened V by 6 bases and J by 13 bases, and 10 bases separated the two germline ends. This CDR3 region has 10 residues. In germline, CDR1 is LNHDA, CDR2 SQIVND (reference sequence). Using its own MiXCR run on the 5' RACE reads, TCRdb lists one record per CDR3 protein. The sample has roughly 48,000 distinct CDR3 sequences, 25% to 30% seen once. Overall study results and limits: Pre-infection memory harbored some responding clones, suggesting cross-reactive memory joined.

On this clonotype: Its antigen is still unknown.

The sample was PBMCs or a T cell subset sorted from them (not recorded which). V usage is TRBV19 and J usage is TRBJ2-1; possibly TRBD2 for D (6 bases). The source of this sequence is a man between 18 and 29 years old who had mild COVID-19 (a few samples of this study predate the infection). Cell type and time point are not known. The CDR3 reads CASRVAVQFF. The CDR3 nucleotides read TGTGCCAGTAGGGTAGCGGTCCAGTTCTTC.